A single sample is the source of the 14 T cell receptor beta chains below, sequenced in a study of blood T cell repertoires in COVID-19. This table comes from immunoSEQ multiplex PCR, and its TCRdb copy is limited to in-frame clones, with some not included. This table holds approximately 140,000 clones, around four fifths found once. Source material: peripheral blood. The receptors stem from a human donor in a cohort sampled during active COVID-19.

The chain couples TRBV25-1 to TRBJ1-1; TRBD1 aligns across 7 bases. This CDR3 contains 15 residues. The germline V gene encodes CDR1 MGHDK and CDR2 SYGVNS. The J segment lost 10 bases and the V segment lost 3 bases, leaving 14 bases of the junction unmatched. In nucleotides, the CDR3 is TGTGCCAGCAGTGACCCCTCCGGGACAGCCTACGGAGCTTTCTTT. This sequence encodes CASSDPSGTAYGAFF.

The V gene is TRBV11-3, the J gene TRBJ2-2; D remains ambiguous. The CDR3 runs 15 residues. V lost 3 bases and J lost 1, with 9 bases in between. Looked up from germline, CDR1 is SGHNT and CDR2 is YENEEA. CDR3 region: CASSLGQLNTGELFF. The CDR3 bases are TGTGCCAGCAGCTTGGGCCAGCTGAACACCGGGGAGCTGTTTTTT.

The rearrangement links TRBV9 to TRBJ2-2; a weak D match, TRBD2 (6 bases). Between the trimmed V and J ends, which lost 0 bases and 2 bases, there was a span of 14 bases. From germline, CDR1 is SGDLS and CDR2 YYNGEE. The CDR3 loop spans 17 amino acids. CDR3 DNA sequence: TGTGCCAGCAGCGTAGGTATTGGTAGCGGAAACACCGGGGAGCTGTTTTTT. Residues: CASSVGIGSGNTGELFF.

The chain is built from TRBV18 and TRBJ1-1; 9 bases align to TRBD1. This CDR3 is built from 15 residues. Germline loops: CDR1 KGHSH, CDR2 LQKENI. J was trimmed by 5 bases and V by 3 bases; bases with no gene match: 7. CDR3 nucleotide sequence: TGTGCCAGCTCACCCTCACACAGGGGGCAGACTGAAGCTTTCTTT. It encodes CASSPSHRGQTEAFF.

This clone was counted a few times. The chain recombines TRBV3-1 (or the pseudogene TRBV3-2) with TRBJ1-4; 9 nucleotides match TRBD1. Germline trimming cut 0 bases from V and 8 bases from J; bases unmatched to any gene: 4. There are 15 residues in the CDR3. Germline V gene sequence: CDR1 LGHDT, CDR2 YNNKEL (reference sequence). The CDR3 DNA is TGTGCCAGCAGCCAAGAGGACAGGGGCCGCGAAAAACTGTTTTTT. It encodes CASSQEDRGREKLFF.

This chain uses TRBV5-1 with TRBJ1-1; TRBD1 matches at 7 bases. From germline, CDR1 is SGHRS and CDR2 YFSETQ. With V trimmed by 4 bases and J by 3 bases, 6 bases remained unmatched. The CDR3 length is 14 residues. Here the CDR3 reads CASSVQGGDTEAFF. The CDR3 DNA sequence: TGCGCCAGCAGCGTCCAGGGGGGAGACACTGAAGCTTTCTTT.

This chain links TRBV7-9 with TRBJ2-2; unclear D gene. Trimming removed 1 base at V and 6 bases at J, with 9 bases between. The CDR3 covers 14 residues. Per the germline V gene, CDR1 is SEHNR and CDR2 is FQNEAQ (reference sequence). In DNA, the CDR3 is TGTGCCAGCAGCTTAGGACTGAGTTCCGGGGAGCTGTTTTTT. Translation gives CASSLGLSSGELFF.

The CDR3 loop is CASSWGQGGQYF. The CDR3 bases are TGCGCCAGCAGCTGGGGACAGGGTGGGCAGTACTTC. V and J are TRBV5-1 and TRBJ2-7; 9 nucleotides line up with TRBD1. The CDR3 runs 12 residues. Looked up from germline, CDR1 is SGHRS and CDR2 is YFSETQ. V was pared by 3 bases and J by 9 bases, with 4 bases of the junction left unmatched.

The rearrangement uses TRBV6-4 and TRBJ2-1; no clear D. V dropped 0 bases and J dropped 9 bases, with 24 bases sitting between them. The CDR3 runs to 18 residues. Germline CDR1 MRHNA, CDR2 SNTAGT. The CDR3 loop reads CASSDSPLVGQPYGEQFF. CDR3 DNA sequence: TGTGCCAGCAGTGACTCGCCCCTAGTAGGTCAACCCTATGGTGAGCAGTTCTTC.

This clone has more than one count but fewer than ten. The gene calls are TRBV5-4 and TRBJ2-1, with TRBD2 matching over 9 bases. CDR1 SGHNT and CDR2 YYREEE come from the germline V gene (reference sequence). Losses at the gene ends were 4 bases for V and 4 bases for J; bases not matched to a gene: 6. This CDR3 contains 15 residues. This CDR3 reads CASSRRLADYNEQFF. CDR3 nucleotides: TGTGCCAGCAGCCGCCGACTAGCGGATTACAATGAGCAGTTCTTC.

The chain couples TRBV6-5 to TRBJ2-7, with TRBD1 matching 8 bases. The germline CDR1 and CDR2 sequences are MNHEY and SVGAGI. J gave up 2 bases and V 7 bases, and 7 bases lay outside the gene matches. This CDR3 has 14 residues. This CDR3 is CASTTDRGPYEQYF. The CDR3 DNA reads as TGTGCCAGCACAACCGACAGGGGTCCCTACGAGCAGTACTTC.

The chain carries TRBV19 and TRBJ1-2, with 8 bases aligning to TRBD1. This CDR3 has 18 residues. The V gene's germline CDR1 is LNHDA and CDR2 SQIVND (reference sequence). The trim removed 3 bases at V and 4 bases at J, leaving 16 bases unmatched. CDR3 nucleotides: TGTGCCAGTAGTATGACGGGTCGGGGGACAGGTTCGGGCTATGGCTACACCTTC. This sequence encodes CASSMTGRGTGSGYGYTF.

This chain links TRBV7-2 with TRBJ1-3; D gene uncertain. The CDR3 sequence is 14 residues long. V dropped 2 bases and J dropped 0 bases, with 5 bases sitting between them. Germline CDR1 is SGHTA and CDR2 is FQGNSA. The CDR3 loop reads CASSLYSSGNTIYF. The DNA of the CDR3 is TGTGCCAGCAGCTTATACTCCTCTGGAAACACCATATATTTT.

The rearrangement joins TRBV27 to TRBJ1-6; D call uncertain. Per germline, CDR1 MNHEY and CDR2 SMNVEV (reference sequence). V gave up 2 bases and J gave up 6 bases, with 14 bases separating them. The length of the CDR3 is 16 residues. Here the CDR3 reads CASSLSWQILNSPLHF. The CDR3 DNA sequence: TGTGCCAGCAGTTTAAGTTGGCAGATTCTTAATTCACCCCTCCACTTT.